Listed below are T cell receptor beta chains from one sample, sequenced in a study of T cell repertoires in cytomegalovirus infection. TCRdb reprocessed the reads via MiXCR and lists one record per CDR3 protein. The sample has 500,000 to 600,000 distinct CDR3 sequences, 16% seen once. The sample consisted of CD8+ T cells from PBMCs. The receptors derive from a human donor in good health (CMV status not recorded). Some clones in this sample may be carry-over from other donors' samples. The CDR3 runs from the conserved cysteine through the conserved F or W. A D gene is named only where the DNA matches it firmly. Only part of the rows carry a size: once, few, many, or a class if the clone is expanded.

size,J,V,D,CDR3,DNA
many,TRBJ1-6,TRBV7-9,.,CASSLASNSPLHF,TGTGCCAGCAGCTTGGCTAGCAATTCACCCCTCCACTTT
few,TRBJ2-1,TRBV20-1,.,CSARFLGTLSNEQFF,TGCAGTGCTAGATTTTTAGGGACTTTATCCAATGAGCAGTTCTTC
.,TRBJ1-2,TRBV27,.,CASSLSAGGSLNYGYTF,TGTGCCAGCAGTTTATCGGCCGGGGGCAGCCTTAACTATGGCTACACCTTC
few,TRBJ2-7,TRBV27,TRBD1,CASKGQGAYEQYF,TGTGCCAGCAAGGGACAGGGCGCATACGAGCAGTACTTC
few,TRBJ1-6,TRBV6-1,.,CASSESPWGSPLHF,TGTGCCAGCAGTGAAAGTCCGTGGGGTTCACCCCTCCACTTT
few,TRBJ1-5,TRBV27,TRBD1,CASRTTGGGNQPQHF,TGTGCCAGCAGAACGACAGGGGGTGGCAATCAGCCCCAGCATTTT
many,TRBJ2-7,TRBV6-5,.,CAASPRGWYEQYF,TGTGCCGCGAGTCCCAGGGGTTGGTACGAGCAGTACTTC
few,TRBJ1-1,TRBV5-1,.,CASSLKLGDTEAFF,TGCGCCAGCAGCTTGAAATTAGGGGACACTGAAGCTTTCTTT
.,TRBJ2-7,TRBV20-1,TRBD2,CSARDGPSGSDEQYF,TGCAGTGCTAGAGATGGTCCTAGCGGGAGTGACGAGCAGTACTTC
.,TRBJ1-3,TRBV9,TRBD1,CASSDAGGAEGNTIYF,TGTGCCAGCAGTGATGCAGGGGGCGCCGAAGGAAACACCATATATTTT
many,TRBJ1-1,TRBV7-9,TRBD1,CASSLPTGEGNTEAFF,TGTGCCAGCAGCTTACCGACAGGGGAAGGGAACACTGAAGCTTTCTTT
few,TRBJ2-1,TRBV29-1,.,CSVSSGAGYNEQFF,TGCAGCGTTTCCTCGGGGGCTGGGTACAATGAGCAGTTCTTC
many,TRBJ2-7,TRBV7-8,TRBD2,CASSYLADSYEQYF,TGTGCCAGCAGCTATCTAGCGGACTCCTACGAGCAGTACTTC
once,TRBJ2-1,TRBV27,.,CASSWDPQGNEQFF,TGTGCCAGCAGTTGGGACCCGCAGGGCAATGAGCAGTTCTTC
.,TRBJ2-7,TRBV3-1,.,CASSQDRTAREQYF,TGTGCCAGCAGCCAAGATCGAACAGCCCGCGAGCAGTACTTC
few,TRBJ2-7,TRBV27,.,CASSPRDSGVYEQYF,TGTGCCAGCAGCCCCAGGGACAGCGGGGTGTACGAGCAGTACTTC
few,TRBJ2-2,TRBV27,.,CASSLDRGINTGELFF,TGTGCCAGCAGTTTGGATCGGGGCATAAACACCGGGGAGCTGTTTTTT
many,TRBJ2-2,TRBV7-4,.,CASSLGGPPGELFF,TGTGCCAGCAGCTTGGGCGGTCCCCCCGGGGAGCTGTTTTTT
many,TRBJ2-7,TRBV20-1,.,CSASIAPYEQYF,TGCAGTGCTAGTATAGCCCCCTACGAGCAGTACTTC
.,TRBJ1-2,TRBV9,.,CASSAIHGYTF,TGTGCCAGCAGCGCGATCCATGGCTACACCTTC
.,TRBJ2-7,TRBV9,.,CASSPGGRYEQYF,TGTGCCAGCAGCCCCGGCGGACGTTACGAGCAGTACTTC
once,TRBJ1-1,TRBV2,.,CASKGMTEAFF,TGTGCCAGCAAGGGGATGACTGAAGCTTTCTTT
many,TRBJ2-3,TRBV12-3/TRBV12-4,.,CASSIRRTDTQYF,TGTGCCAGCAGTATACGACGCACAGATACGCAGTATTTT
.,TRBJ2-1,TRBV9,.,CASSVGERPYNEQFF,TGTGCCAGCAGCGTAGGGGAAAGACCCTACAATGAGCAGTTCTTC
many,TRBJ2-7,TRBV7-9,.,CASSPDGVSSYEQYF,TGTGCCAGCAGCCCTGACGGAGTCAGCTCCTACGAGCAGTACTTC
.,TRBJ1-1,TRBV5-4,.,CASSQGNLNTEAFF,TGTGCCAGCAGCCAGGGGAACTTGAACACTGAAGCTTTCTTT
.,TRBJ1-3,TRBV4-1,.,CASSPQTTGNTIYF,TGCGCCAGCAGCCCCCAGACTACTGGAAACACCATATATTTT
.,TRBJ1-5,TRBV6-6,TRBD1,CASSYGPQGRGNQPQHF,TGTGCCAGCAGTTACGGACCACAGGGGCGGGGCAATCAGCCCCAGCATTTT